This T cell receptor (beta chain) emerged from a study of blood T cells in healthy people across ages. Germline V gene sequence: CDR1 SNHLY, CDR2 FYNNEI. The CDR3 has 15 residues. V was pared by 4 bases and J by 4 bases, with 16 bases between. A sample-barcoded 5' primer and a J-beta primer mix were used in a second PCR of roughly 7 to 12 cycles. In TCRdb, the 5' RACE reads were re-called with MiXCR into one record per CDR3 protein. The sample consists of 1.5 million to 1.8 million distinct CDR3 sequences, less than 45% of them appearing once. Every sample yielded at least 6 million isolated PBMCs. RNA extraction gave at least 5.5 micrograms of total RNA per sample.

The sequenced sample was blood. This sequence originates from a woman aged 18-29 years in good health. This rearrangement joins TRBV2 to TRBJ1-1, with a tentative D call TRBD1 (5 bases). CDR3 loop: CASSVAQGQVTEAFF. The CDR3 nucleotides are TGTGCCAGCAGTGTGGCCCAGGGTCAGGTCACTGAAGCTTTCTTT.